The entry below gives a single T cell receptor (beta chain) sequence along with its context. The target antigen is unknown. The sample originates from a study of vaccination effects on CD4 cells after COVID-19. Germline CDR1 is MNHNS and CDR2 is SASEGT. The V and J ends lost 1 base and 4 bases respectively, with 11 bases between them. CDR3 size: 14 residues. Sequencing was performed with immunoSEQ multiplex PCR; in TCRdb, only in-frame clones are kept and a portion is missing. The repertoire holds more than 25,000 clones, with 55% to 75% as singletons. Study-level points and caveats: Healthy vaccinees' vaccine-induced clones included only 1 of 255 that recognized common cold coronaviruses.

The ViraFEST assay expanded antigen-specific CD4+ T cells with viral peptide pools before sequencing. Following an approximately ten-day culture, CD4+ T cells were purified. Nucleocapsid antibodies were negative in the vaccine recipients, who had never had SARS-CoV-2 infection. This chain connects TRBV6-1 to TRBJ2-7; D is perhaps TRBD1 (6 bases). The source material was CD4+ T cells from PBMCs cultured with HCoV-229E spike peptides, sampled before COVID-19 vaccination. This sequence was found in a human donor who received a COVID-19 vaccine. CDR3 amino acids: CASSEVPGEYEQYF. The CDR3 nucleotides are TGTGCCAGCAGTGAAGTGCCAGGGGAATACGAGCAGTACTTC.